These 5 T cell receptor beta chains were all obtained from the same sample, sequenced in a study of sequential checkpoint blockade in melanoma. Treatment of the sample: randomized to nivolumab then ipilimumab (arm A) or the reverse (arm B). The repertoire was sequenced with immunoSEQ multiplex PCR; TCRdb's copy has only in-frame clones and lacks some. Of under 15,000 clones listed, roughly three quarters are singletons. The source material was CD8+ T cells sorted from blood (inferred from file names), sampled from a patient given nivolumab and ipilimumab in sequence. These receptors all come from a human patient with melanoma. Some clones in this sample may be carry-over from other donors' samples.

This clone counts as large. The V gene is TRBV7-8, the J gene TRBJ1-3; D uncertain. Trimming stripped 4 bases from V and 3 bases from J, with 10 bases between. CDR3 length: 14 amino acids. Germline lookup yields CDR1 SGHVS and CDR2 FQNEAQ. CDR3 protein: CASSWGGIGNTIYF. The CDR3 DNA is TGTGCCAGCAGCTGGGGAGGCATTGGAAACACCATATATTTT. Full variable domain (outside the CDR3, taken from reference TRBV7-8 and TRBJ1-3): GAGVSQSPRYKVAKRGQDVALRCDPISGHVSLFWYQQALGQGPEFLTYFQNEAQLDKSGLPSDRFFAERPEGSVSTLKIQRTQQEDSAVYLCASSWGGIGNTIYFGEGSWLTVV.

The sample holds a few counts of this clone. The genes are TRBV30 and TRBJ1-2, with D hard to call. The CDR3 covers 12 residues. V was clipped by 0 bases and J by 6 bases, with 8 bases between them. Germline V gives CDR1 GTSNPN, CDR2 SVGIG (reference sequence). The CDR3 sequence is CAWSVLTNGYTF. CDR3 nucleotide sequence: TGTGCCTGGAGTGTACTTACGAATGGCTACACCTTC.

This chain uses TRBV30 with TRBJ2-7, with TRBD2 matching over 7 bases. From germline, CDR1 is GTSNPN and CDR2 SVGIG (reference sequence). Trimming removed 3 bases from V and 1 base from J; junction bases left unmatched: 6. This CDR3 region has 14 residues. The CDR3 sequence: CAWSPGGGSYEQYF. In DNA form, the CDR3 reads TGTGCCTGGAGCCCCGGCGGGGGTTCCTACGAGCAGTACTTC.

This sequence joins TRBV2 and TRBJ2-3, with TRBD2 identical over 8 bases. There are 13 residues in the CDR3. The ends lost 7 bases at V and 1 base at J; junction bases unmatched: 1. In germline, CDR1 is SNHLY, CDR2 FYNNEI. Written as DNA, the CDR3 is TGTGCCAGCACGGGGGGGGGCACAGATACGCAGTATTTT. It encodes CASTGGGTDTQYF.

This chain uses TRBV10-3 with TRBJ2-7; D is possibly TRBD1 (6 bases). Germline V CDR1 and CDR2: ENHRY, SYGVKD. The germline V and J ends were trimmed by 0 bases and 4 bases, with 13 bases remaining between them. The CDR3 has 15 residues. CDR3 nucleotides: TGTGCCATCAGTGAGTCCACAGGGATTCAATACGAGCAGTACTTC. Translated, it gives CAISESTGIQYEQYF.